One sample yielded the 20 T cell receptor beta chains listed below, sequenced in a study of radiation and T cells in renal cell carcinoma. This sample's time point: baseline pretreatment blood. As for treatment: 15 Gy SBRT to primary tumor, nephrectomy 4 weeks later. The repertoire was sequenced with immunoSEQ multiplex PCR; TCRdb's copy has only in-frame clones and lacks some. In the table there are about 21,000 clones, 80% of which are singletons. The material was blood, obtained from a patient whose treatment included radiotherapy and nephrectomy. Every receptor here comes from a man between 60 and 70 years old with renal cell carcinoma.

The V call is TRBV6-6, the J call TRBJ2-7; D perhaps matches TRBD1 (6 bases). Trimming left V 4 bases short and J 13 bases short, with 14 bases between. Germline V gives CDR1 MNHNY, CDR2 SVGAGI (reference sequence). The CDR3 contains 11 residues. This CDR3 reads CASSSLRDTYF. The CDR3 bases are TGTGCCAGCAGTTCCCTCCGGGACACCTACTTC.

The chain has TRBV11-2 and TRBJ2-7, with D maybe TRBD2 (5 bases). The CDR3 has 15 amino acids. CDR1 and CDR2 (germline): SGHAT, FQNNGV. V was pared by 2 bases and J by 2 bases, with 13 bases between. The CDR3 sequence is CASSLSPTGTYEQYF. The CDR3 coding sequence is TGTGCCAGCAGCTTAAGCCCGACCGGGACCTACGAGCAGTACTTC.

The chain is built from TRBV19 and TRBJ2-7, with 7 nucleotides matching TRBD1. This CDR3 has 16 amino acids. V dropped 6 bases and J dropped 1; count of bases not matched to a gene: 12. Per germline, CDR1 LNHDA and CDR2 SQIVND (reference sequence). The CDR3 DNA follows: TGTGCCAGTAGCCTACGCCCCGGGACAGTTTCCTACGAGCAGTACTTC. This gives the protein CASSLRPGTVSYEQYF.

The chain uses TRBV5-4 and TRBJ1-2; 9 bases are shared with TRBD1. The CDR3 covers 12 residues. Germline assignment: CDR1 SGHNT and CDR2 YYREEE (reference sequence). V lost 4 bases, J lost 9 bases, and 4 bases stayed unmatched. The CDR3 region is CASSRDRASYTF. Written as DNA, the CDR3 is TGTGCCAGCAGCCGGGACAGGGCGAGCTACACCTTC. The full variable domain, completed using reference TRBV5-4 and TRBJ1-2, is ETGVTQSPTHLIKTRGQQVTLRCSSQSGHNTVSWYQQALGQGPQFIFQYYREEENGRGNFPPRFSGLQFPNYSSELNVNALELDDSALYLCASSRDRASYTFGSGTRLTVV.

The gene calls are TRBV30 and TRBJ1-1; D gene ambiguous. Trimming stripped 0 bases from V and 8 bases from J, with 13 bases between. The germline V gene encodes CDR1 GTSNPN and CDR2 SVGIG (reference sequence). The CDR3 length is 13 residues. The CDR3 is CAWSVLGAGEAFF. The CDR3 DNA is TGTGCCTGGAGTGTCCTGGGCGCGGGGGAAGCTTTCTTT. Full variable domain (rest looked up from reference TRBV30 and TRBJ1-1): SQTIHQWPATLVQPVGSPLSLECTVEGTSNPNLYWYRQAAGRGLQLLFYSVGIGQISSEVPQNLSASRPQDRQFILSSKKLLLSDSGFYLCAWSVLGAGEAFFGQGTRLTVV.

This sequence joins TRBV6-1 and TRBJ2-7; D is tentatively TRBD1 or TRBD2 (6 bases each). The CDR3 length is 15 residues. Trimming took 1 base from V and 1 from J, leaving 11 bases between them. The germline gives CDR1 MNHNS, CDR2 SASEGT. The DNA of the CDR3 is TGTGCCAGCAGTGAAGTCGGGGGCAAGTCCTACGAGCAGTACTTC. Encoded protein: CASSEVGGKSYEQYF.

CDR3 residues: CASSLALYEQYF. CDR3 DNA sequence: TGTGCCAGCAGCCTGGCACTTTACGAGCAGTACTTC. The V gene is TRBV7-9, the J gene TRBJ2-7; D not resolved. The CDR3 sequence is 12 residues long. V was cut by 5 bases and J by 4 bases, with 9 bases left in between. CDR1 SEHNR and CDR2 FQNEAQ come from the germline V gene (reference sequence).

The genes are TRBV5-1 and TRBJ1-2; D call uncertain. Deletions cut 5 bases from V and 1 base from J, with 18 bases between. This CDR3 has 16 residues. Germline CDR1 and CDR2: SGHRS and YFSETQ. The CDR3 sequence is CASSSLKSFINYGYTF. CDR3 nucleotide sequence: TGCGCCAGCAGTTCTTTAAAGTCGTTTATTAACTATGGCTACACCTTC.

This chain uses TRBV5-1 with TRBJ2-7; TRBD1 matches at 7 bases. Germline values: CDR1 SGHRS, CDR2 YFSETQ. Unmatched junction bases numbered 8, after V lost 5 bases and J lost 0 bases. This CDR3 comprises 15 residues. The CDR3 region has the DNA TGCGCCAGCAGAACCCTGGCAGGGGGCTCCTACGAGCAGTACTTC. Translated, it gives CASRTLAGGSYEQYF.

The chain has TRBV19 and TRBJ1-1, with no clear D. The germline V gene has CDR1 LNHDA and CDR2 SQIVND (reference sequence). The length of the CDR3 is 13 residues. V was shortened by 7 bases and J by 6 bases, with 15 bases between the two germline ends. The CDR3 DNA follows: TGTGCCAGTAAGTTTTTTGAGGGAGCTGAAGCTTTCTTT. It is translated as CASKFFEGAEAFF.

The chain is built from TRBV7-2 and TRBJ2-4, with D unclear. Germline CDR1 and CDR2: SGHTA and FQGNSA. The CDR3 totals 15 residues. With 5 bases removed from V and 1 base from J, the gap between germline ends came to 12 bases. Written as DNA, the CDR3 is TGTGCCAGCAGCGACCCGCTCGGGGCCAAAAACATTCAGTACTTC. As protein: CASSDPLGAKNIQYF.

Concerning this clone: The sample holds other DNA sequences that translate to the same CDR3. The V gene is TRBV7-2, the J gene TRBJ1-2; TRBD1 aligns across 8 bases. With V trimmed by 3 bases and J by 8 bases, 5 bases remained unmatched. The CDR3 is 13 amino acids. Per the germline V gene, CDR1 is SGHTA and CDR2 is FQGNSA. CDR3 nucleotide sequence: TGTGCCAGCAGCTTCTCACAGGGGGGGGGCTACACCTTC. Protein product: CASSFSQGGGYTF.

The chain carries TRBV4-3 and TRBJ2-7; the D call may be TRBD1 or TRBD2 (6 bases each). The CDR3 is 16 residues long. The V end was cut by 0 bases, the J end by 4 bases, with 16 bases between. The germline gives CDR1 LGHNA, CDR2 YSLEER. The CDR3 sequence: CASSQDIGGGGYEQYF. The DNA for the CDR3 is TGCGCCAGCAGCCAAGACATAGGGGGAGGCGGGTACGAGCAGTACTTC.

The CDR3 protein is CASSIASRQVHTEAFF. CDR3 in DNA: TGTGCCAGTAGTATAGCCTCCCGACAGGTTCACACTGAAGCTTTCTTT. The chain couples TRBV19 to TRBJ1-1; D might be TRBD1 (6 bases). Germline V CDR1 and CDR2: LNHDA, SQIVND (reference sequence). The CDR3 length is 16 residues. The V end was cut by 1 base, the J end by 3 bases, with 15 bases between.

J is TRBJ1-5 and V is TRBV15, with 9 bases matching TRBD1. Germline loops: CDR1 LNHNV, CDR2 YYDKDF (reference sequence). Trimming took 3 bases from V and 0 from J; bases not matched to a gene: 6. The CDR3 is made up of 17 amino acids. The CDR3 spells CATSRTQGARSNQPQHF. The CDR3 DNA is TGTGCCACCAGCAGGACACAGGGGGCGCGTAGCAATCAGCCCCAGCATTTT.

CDR3 sequence reads: CATSRPAGVLTDTQYF. The CDR3 coding sequence is TGTGCCACCTCACGGCCAGCGGGAGTTCTTACAGATACGCAGTATTTT. The rearrangement links TRBV7-9 to TRBJ2-3; 8 bases match TRBD2. The CDR3 contains 16 residues. Per germline, CDR1 SEHNR and CDR2 FQNEAQ (reference sequence). J lost 3 bases, V lost 10 bases, and 15 bases had no gene match. Supplemented by reference TRBV7-9 and TRBJ2-3, the full variable domain reads DTGVSQNPRHKITKRGQNVTFRCDPISEHNRLYWYRQTLGQGPEFLTYFQNEAQLEKSRLLSDRFSAERPKGSFSTLEIQRTEQGDSAMYLCATSRPAGVLTDTQYFGPGTRLTVL.

This chain connects TRBV18 to TRBJ2-1; D unclear. CDR3 length: 14 amino acids. Germline CDR1 reads KGHSH; CDR2 reads LQKENI. Trimming stripped 3 bases from V and 0 bases from J, with 6 bases between. The CDR3 sequence: CASSPMSSYNEQFF. In DNA, the CDR3 is TGTGCCAGCTCACCTATGAGCTCCTACAATGAGCAGTTCTTC. Complete variable domain (other parts from reference TRBV18 and TRBJ2-1): NAGVMQNPRHLVRRRGQEARLRCSPMKGHSHVYWYRQLPEEGLKFMVYLQKENIIDESGMPKERFSAEFPKEGPSILRIQQVVRGDSAAYFCASSPMSSYNEQFFGPGTRLTVL.

This chain joins TRBV30 and TRBJ1-1; maybe TRBD1 (6 bases). Germline lookup yields CDR1 GTSNPN and CDR2 SVGIG (reference sequence). The CDR3 is 17 residues long. The V gene lost 2 bases and the J gene lost 3 bases, with 22 bases spanning the gap. The CDR3 DNA reads TGTGCCTGGAGTAGGCCCCTTTACAGGGTTGGGGACACTGAAGCTTTCTTT. Translated, it gives CAWSRPLYRVGDTEAFF.

This rearrangement joins TRBV10-3 to TRBJ2-2; no clear D. This CDR3 comprises 15 residues. Germline-derived CDR1 and CDR2 are ENHRY and SYGVKD. Trimming stripped 3 bases from V and 3 bases from J, with 11 bases between. This CDR3 is CAISDRGRDTGELFF. The CDR3 coding sequence is TGTGCCATCAGTGATCGCGGTAGGGACACCGGGGAGCTGTTTTTT.

This clone was seen ten or more times. This chain joins TRBV7-9 and TRBJ2-1, with 8 bases matching TRBD2. Germline loops: CDR1 SEHNR, CDR2 FQNEAQ (reference sequence). The CDR3 spans 16 residues. The trim removed 1 base at V and 5 bases at J, leaving 7 bases unmatched. CDR3 sequence (DNA): TGTGCCAGCAGCTTAGTATCGGGACTAGTGCACAATGAGCAGTTCTTC. Its protein is CASSLVSGLVHNEQFF.